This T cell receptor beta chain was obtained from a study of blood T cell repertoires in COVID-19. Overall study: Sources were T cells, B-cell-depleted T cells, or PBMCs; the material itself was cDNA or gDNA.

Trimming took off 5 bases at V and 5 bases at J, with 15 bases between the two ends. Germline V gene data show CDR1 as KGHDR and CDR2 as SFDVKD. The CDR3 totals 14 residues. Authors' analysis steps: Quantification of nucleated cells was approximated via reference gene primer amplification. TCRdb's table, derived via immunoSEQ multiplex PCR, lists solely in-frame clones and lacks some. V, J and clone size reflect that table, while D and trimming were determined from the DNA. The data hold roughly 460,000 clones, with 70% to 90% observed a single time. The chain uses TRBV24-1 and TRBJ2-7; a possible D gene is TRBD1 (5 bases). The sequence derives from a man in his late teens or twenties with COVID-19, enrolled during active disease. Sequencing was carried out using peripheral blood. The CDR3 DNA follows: TGTGCCACCAGTGCCCGTGGCAGGGAACACGAGCAGTACTTC. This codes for CATSARGREHEQYF.